This T cell receptor (beta chain) originates from a study of T cell responses to AZD1222 COVID-19 vaccine. Study in general: Second doses at about 4 or about 12 weeks were pooled.

This clone was counted between two and nine times. Antigen: not known. The germline CDR1 and CDR2 sequences are SQVTM and ANQGSEA. Between the trimmed V and J ends, which lost 5 bases and 3 bases, there was a span of 11 bases. CDR3 size: 13 residues. Study-wide findings and caveats: It should be noted that donors were predominantly white British and more often female, and clonal diversity was possibly underestimated.

Here immunoSEQ multiplex PCR was the method, and the copy in TCRdb shows in-frame clones only, minus some. The sample holds 110,000 to 150,000 clones; around 88% are singletons and the top ten take nearly 3.5%. The sequences come from peripheral blood, collected on day 0 of AZD1222 vaccination. This rearrangement joins TRBV29-1 to TRBJ1-5; D unresolved. The receptor's source is an adult in good health. CDR3 DNA sequence: TGCAGCGTTTTGACACAGCTCAATCAGCCCCAGCATTTT. Translated: CSVLTQLNQPQHF.